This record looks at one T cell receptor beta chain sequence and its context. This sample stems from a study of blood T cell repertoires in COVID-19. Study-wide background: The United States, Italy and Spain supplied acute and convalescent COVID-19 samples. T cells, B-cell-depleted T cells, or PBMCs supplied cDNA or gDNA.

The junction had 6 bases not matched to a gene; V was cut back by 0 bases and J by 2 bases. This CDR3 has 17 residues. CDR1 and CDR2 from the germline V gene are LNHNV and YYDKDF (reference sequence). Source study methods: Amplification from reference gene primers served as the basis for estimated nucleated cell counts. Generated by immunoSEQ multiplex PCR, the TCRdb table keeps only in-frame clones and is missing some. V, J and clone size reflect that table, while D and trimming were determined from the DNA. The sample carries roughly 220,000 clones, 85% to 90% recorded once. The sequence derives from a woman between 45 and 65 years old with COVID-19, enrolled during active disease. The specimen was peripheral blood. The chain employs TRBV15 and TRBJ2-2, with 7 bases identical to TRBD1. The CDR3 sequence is CATSRDRAGGNTGELFF. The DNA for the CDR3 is TGTGCCACCAGCAGAGATAGGGCAGGGGGAAACACCGGGGAGCTGTTTTTT.